The 30 T cell receptor beta chains below all came from one sample that was sequenced in a study of OX40 agonist ivuxolimab in advanced cancers. This table comes from immunoSEQ multiplex PCR, and its TCRdb copy is limited to in-frame clones, with some not included. The sample includes more than 45,000 clones, 84% of them seen just once. The sequencing used CD4+ or CD8+ T cells sorted from blood, collected in a trial of the OX40 agonist ivuxolimab. All receptors derive from an adult with an advanced solid tumor such as melanoma, head and neck, liver or kidney cancer.

This clone was seen a few times. The V call is TRBV29-1, the J call TRBJ1-5; TRBD1 agrees at 9 bases. The germline V gene has CDR1 SQVTM and CDR2 ANQGSEA. This CDR3 spans 13 amino acids. V trimming: 5 bases; J trimming: 7 bases; junction bases outside the gene matches: 6. CDR3 residues: CSVQTGGDQPQHF. The CDR3 DNA is TGCAGCGTTCAAACAGGGGGCGACCAGCCCCAGCATTTT.

This clone has only one observation. The gene calls are TRBV15 and TRBJ1-3; TRBD1 agrees at 7 bases. The length of the CDR3 is 17 residues. After removal of 0 bases from V and 3 bases from J, the junction contained 8 bases not matched to a gene. Germline CDR1 LNHNV, CDR2 YYDKDF (reference sequence). This CDR3 reads CATSRDITGAGGNTIYF. In DNA, the CDR3 is TGTGCCACCAGCAGAGATATCACAGGGGCCGGTGGAAACACCATATATTTT.

V usage is TRBV7-3 and J usage is TRBJ2-1; D uncertain. Germline CDR1 and CDR2: SGHTA and FQGTGA. V lost 5 bases, J lost 7 bases, and 9 bases lay in between. The CDR3 extends over 12 amino acids. For the CDR3, the DNA is TGTGCCAGCAGCCGTAATGGGAATGAGCAGTTCTTC. It translates to CASSRNGNEQFF.

Regarding this clone: Other DNA sequences within the sample encode an identical CDR3. The CDR3 loop is CASSHVWEPPTNEKLFF. DNA of the CDR3: TGCGCCAGCAGCCACGTTTGGGAGCCTCCAACTAATGAAAAACTGTTTTTT. The V and J genes are TRBV4-1 and TRBJ1-4; D remains ambiguous. The germline V gene encodes CDR1 MGHRA and CDR2 YSYEKL. Deletions cut 3 bases from V and 0 bases from J, with 14 bases between. This CDR3 spans 17 amino acids.

The J gene is TRBJ2-1, the V gene TRBV19; 12 bases line up with TRBD2. Trimming took 4 bases from V and 7 from J; bases not matched to a gene: 2. The CDR3 runs 14 residues. From germline, CDR1 is LNHDA and CDR2 SQIVND (reference sequence). This CDR3 reads CASSTGLAGNEQFF. CDR3 DNA sequence: TGTGCCAGTAGTACAGGACTAGCGGGAAATGAGCAGTTCTTC.

The chain joins TRBV11-3 to TRBJ2-1, with D possibly TRBD1 on 7 matching bases. The CDR3 spans 16 residues. Deletions cut 1 base from V and 0 bases from J, with 10 bases between. From germline, CDR1 is SGHNT and CDR2 YENEEA. The CDR3 loop reads CASSLGGDSSYNEQFF. The CDR3 DNA sequence: TGTGCCAGCAGCTTAGGGGGGGACAGCTCCTACAATGAGCAGTTCTTC. Supplemented by reference TRBV11-3 and TRBJ2-1, the full variable domain reads EAGVVQSPRYKIIEKKQPVAFWCNPISGHNTLYWYLQNLGQGPELLIRYENEEAVDDSQLPKDRFSAERLKGVDSTLKIQPAELGDSAVYLCASSLGGDSSYNEQFFGPGTRLTVL.

The gene calls are TRBV27 and TRBJ1-1; no reliable D call. V dropped 2 bases and J dropped 1 base, with 8 bases sitting between them. The germline CDR1 and CDR2 sequences are MNHEY and SMNVEV (reference sequence). The CDR3 is 14 residues long. CDR3 loop: CASSLRIANTEAFF. CDR3 bases: TGTGCCAGCAGTTTAAGGATAGCGAACACTGAAGCTTTCTTT.

A note on this clone: A much larger clonotype is one base distant, so this may be a read error. The chain has TRBV7-3 and TRBJ2-1; TRBD2 matches 10 bases. Germline assignment: CDR1 SGHTA and CDR2 FQGTGA. The V and J ends lost 3 bases and 7 bases, in that order; junction bases with no gene match: 0. CDR3 size: 13 residues. Written as DNA, the CDR3 is TGTGCCAGCAGCTTTAGCGGGAGGAATGAGCAGTTCTTC. Protein sequence: CASSFSGRNEQFF.

The J gene is TRBJ1-5, the V gene TRBV19; 9 nucleotides match TRBD1. After removal of 3 bases from V and 6 bases from J, the junction contained 6 bases not matched to a gene. This CDR3 contains 15 residues. Germline CDR1 reads LNHDA; CDR2 reads SQIVND (reference sequence). The CDR3, as DNA: TGTGCCAGTAGTATGACAGGGGGTAGGGGTCAGCCCCAGCATTTT. Encoded protein: CASSMTGGRGQPQHF.

The chain couples TRBV6-6 to TRBJ2-2, with 7 bases identical to TRBD1. The CDR3 extends over 14 amino acids. CDR1 and CDR2 (germline): MNHNY, SVGAGI (reference sequence). Trimming took 1 base from V and 7 from J; bases not matched to a gene: 3. DNA for the CDR3: TGTGCCAGCAGTTACTACCAGGGGGTCGGGGAGCTGTTTTTT. It specifies CASSYYQGVGELFF.

The V call is TRBV5-1, the J call TRBJ2-2, with 10 nucleotides matching TRBD2. Germline V gene sequence: CDR1 SGHRS, CDR2 YFSETQ. This CDR3 spans 16 amino acids. V was clipped by 2 bases and J by 4 bases; unmatched bases: 5. The CDR3 spells CASSFFSGRVTGELFF. Written as DNA, the CDR3 is TGCGCCAGCAGCTTTTTCAGCGGGAGGGTCACCGGGGAGCTGTTTTTT.

The chain joins TRBV25-1 to TRBJ1-2; D gene unclear. The CDR3 contains 13 residues. Trimming took off 8 bases at V and 4 bases at J, with 14 bases between the two ends. Per germline, CDR1 MGHDK and CDR2 SYGVNS. The CDR3 loop reads CASQKAGIYGYTF. In DNA, the CDR3 is TGTGCCAGCCAGAAAGCGGGGATCTATGGCTACACCTTC.

The chain combines TRBV7-2 with TRBJ2-3; 10 bases align to TRBD2. This CDR3 region has 16 residues. CDR1 is SGHTA and CDR2 is FQGNSA in the germline V gene. The V segment lost 5 bases and the J segment 1 base; nucleotides outside the gene matches: 6. The CDR3 spells CASSRRLAGGTDTQYF. The CDR3, as DNA: TGTGCCAGCAGCCGAAGACTAGCGGGCGGCACAGATACGCAGTATTTT.

The chain is built from TRBV7-9 and TRBJ2-5; 13 bases are shared with TRBD2. The germline V gene has CDR1 SEHNR and CDR2 FQNEAQ (reference sequence). V was pared by 4 bases and J by 5 bases, with 4 bases of the junction left unmatched. The CDR3 length is 15 residues. The CDR3 protein is CASSSGLAGVETQYF. The CDR3 DNA reads as TGTGCCAGCAGCTCTGGACTAGCGGGAGTGGAGACCCAGTACTTC.

CDR3 DNA: TGTGCCACCAGCAGTAGGCGGGCGGGTGCAGATACGCAGTATTTT. It encodes CATSSRRAGADTQYF. The rearrangement uses TRBV15 and TRBJ2-3; D is perhaps TRBD2 (5 bases). The CDR3 covers 15 residues. Germline V gives CDR1 LNHNV, CDR2 YYDKDF (reference sequence). The V and J ends lost 3 bases and 4 bases respectively, with 14 bases between them.

The chain has TRBV30 and TRBJ2-7; 12 bases fit TRBD2. J lost 3 bases, V lost 4 bases, and 7 bases had no gene match. The CDR3 consists of 15 residues. Germline V gene sequence: CDR1 GTSNPN, CDR2 SVGIG (reference sequence). CDR3 bases: TGTGCCTGGAAGCCCCTAGCGGGAGGGAACTACGAGCAGTACTTC. This translates into CAWKPLAGGNYEQYF.

The CDR3: CASGLEAGRQPQHF. The CDR3 DNA is TGTGCTAGTGGCCTTGAAGCAGGGCGTCAGCCCCAGCATTTT. The chain joins TRBV12-5 to TRBJ1-5, with D possibly matching TRBD1 (5 bases). CDR3 length equals 14 residues. CDR1 is LGHNT and CDR2 is FRNRAP in the germline V gene. V shed 6 bases and J shed 6 bases, with 15 bases lying between them. Full variable domain (outside the CDR3, taken from reference TRBV12-5 and TRBJ1-5): DARVTQTPRHKVTEMGQEVTMRCQPILGHNTVFWYRQTMMQGLELLAYFRNRAPLDDSGMPKDRFSAEMPDATLATLKIQPSEPRDSAVYFCASGLEAGRQPQHFGDGTRLSIL.

The J gene is TRBJ2-2, the V gene TRBV10-1, with TRBD1 matching 8 bases. With V trimmed by 3 bases and J by 4 bases, 10 bases remained unmatched. Per germline, CDR1 WNHNN and CDR2 SYGVQD (reference sequence). CDR3 length: 17 amino acids. CDR3 residues: CASSEIGQGPGTGELFF. Written as DNA, the CDR3 is TGCGCCAGCAGTGAAATCGGACAGGGTCCGGGCACCGGGGAGCTGTTTTTT.

This rearrangement joins TRBV9 to TRBJ2-2, with 13 bases aligning to TRBD2. V lost 3 bases, J lost 4 bases, and 3 bases stayed unmatched. Germline CDR1 and CDR2: SGDLS and YYNGEE. The CDR3 spans 16 residues. CDR3 coding DNA: TGTGCCAGCAGCGCACTAGCGGGAGGGACCACCGGGGAGCTGTTTTTT. It specifies CASSALAGGTTGELFF.

For this clone: Germline and junction disagree at one end, which may indicate a read error. This specimen includes other DNA sequences encoding the same CDR3. The rearrangement links TRBV11-2 to TRBJ1-1; 8 bases map to TRBD1. In germline, CDR1 is SGHAT, CDR2 FQNNGV. CDR3 length equals 16 residues. CDR3: CASSPGQGSGRTEAFF. The CDR3 region has the DNA TGTGCCAGCAGCCCCGGACAGGGATCCGGACGGACTGAAGCTTTCTTC.

In this sample, this clone is medium-sized (0.01 to 0.1%). The genes are TRBV4-2 and TRBJ2-7; 11 bases fit TRBD1. V dropped 4 bases and J dropped 7; count of bases not matched to a gene: 6. There are 14 residues in the CDR3. Per germline, CDR1 LGHNA and CDR2 YNFKEQ. CDR3 in amino acids: CASSPGQGAREQYF. In DNA, the CDR3 is TGTGCCAGCAGCCCCGGACAGGGGGCGAGGGAGCAGTACTTC.

This sequence joins TRBV18 and TRBJ2-7, with 7 bases identical to TRBD2. Germline CDR1 reads KGHSH; CDR2 reads LQKENI. The CDR3 length is 12 residues. V shed 8 bases, J shed 1 base, and the junction held 2 bases outside the gene matches. CDR3 region: CASRGVSYEQYF. CDR3 in DNA: TGTGCCAGCCGGGGGGTATCCTACGAGCAGTACTTC.

This clone was recorded a few times. The chain uses TRBV5-6 and TRBJ1-5; no definite D call. The CDR3 has 17 amino acids. The germline V and J ends were trimmed by 4 bases and 3 bases, with 20 bases remaining between them. Germline V gene data show CDR1 as SGHDT and CDR2 as YYEEEE. CDR3 residues: CASSRDPGRSANQPQHF. The CDR3 DNA sequence: TGTGCCAGCAGCCGGGATCCTGGACGGTCCGCCAATCAGCCCCAGCATTTT.

This clone is a singleton in its sample. The chain joins TRBV30 to TRBJ2-7; D is uncertain. V lost 4 bases to trimming and J lost 3 bases, with 7 bases between them. CDR1 is GTSNPN and CDR2 is SVGIG in the germline V gene (reference sequence). The CDR3 spans 11 residues. The CDR3 sequence: CAWKGRYEQYF. DNA for the CDR3: TGTGCCTGGAAGGGTCGCTACGAGCAGTACTTC.

V usage is TRBV18 and J usage is TRBJ2-2, with TRBD2 as a possible D gene (5 bases). V was clipped by 6 bases and J by 4 bases, with 9 bases between them. The CDR3 is 13 amino acids. The germline V gene encodes CDR1 KGHSH and CDR2 LQKENI. The CDR3 sequence is CASSLGSTGELFF. The CDR3 DNA sequence: TGTGCCAGCTCTCTTGGGAGCACCGGGGAGCTGTTTTTT. The full variable domain, with the rest looked up from reference TRBV18 and TRBJ2-2, is NAGVMQNPRHLVRRRGQEARLRCSPMKGHSHVYWYRQLPEEGLKFMVYLQKENIIDESGMPKERFSAEFPKEGPSILRIQQVVRGDSAAYFCASSLGSTGELFFGEGSRLTVL.

Notes on this clone: Mismatch with germline at one junction end may stem from a read error. The chain uses TRBV19 and TRBJ2-1; perhaps TRBD2 as D (6 bases). The CDR3 loop spans 12 amino acids. Germline CDR1 LNHDA, CDR2 SQIVND (reference sequence). The CDR3 sequence is CASSIVGGERFF. DNA of the CDR3: TGTGCCAGTAGTATTGTGGGAGGCGAGCGGTTCTTC.

V and J are TRBV7-3 and TRBJ2-3, with TRBD2 as a possible D gene (5 bases). CDR3 length: 15 amino acids. Germline V gene lookup returns CDR1 SGHTA and CDR2 FQGTGA. The germline V and J ends were trimmed by 2 bases and 3 bases, with 12 bases remaining between them. The CDR3 DNA follows: TGTGCCAGCAGCTTAGCGCTAGCAGCGACAGATACGCAGTATTTT. Its protein product is CASSLALAATDTQYF.

The rearrangement links TRBV7-3 to TRBJ2-5; D might be TRBD1 or TRBD2, each matching 5 bases. V shed 0 bases and J shed 2 bases, with 19 bases lying between them. The germline V gene has CDR1 SGHTA and CDR2 FQGTGA. The CDR3 is 18 amino acids. The CDR3 DNA reads as TGTGCCAGCAGCTTAACGGGGCTTAGCGAAACGTTACAAGAGACCCAGTACTTC. The encoded protein is CASSLTGLSETLQETQYF.

CDR3 nucleotide sequence: TGTGCCAGCAGCGTAGCGGCGGGAGTCCCAGAGACCCAGTACTTC. Translating it yields CASSVAAGVPETQYF. This chain links TRBV9 with TRBJ2-5; 7 bases line up with TRBD2. The germline CDR1 and CDR2 sequences are SGDLS and YYNGEE. Losses at the gene ends were 0 bases for V and 4 bases for J; bases not matched to a gene: 6. The length of the CDR3 is 15 residues.

The chain combines TRBV5-4 with TRBJ2-7, with a tentative D call TRBD2 (6 bases). Germline V gene data show CDR1 as SGHNT and CDR2 as YYREEE (reference sequence). With 4 bases removed from V and 7 bases from J, the gap between germline ends came to 18 bases. This CDR3 contains 14 residues. CDR3 in DNA: TGTGCCAGCAGCGTCGACTCGGGCGGAGGGGAGCAGTACTTC. Protein sequence: CASSVDSGGGEQYF.